The next 7 T cell receptor beta chains were all read from a single sample in a study of blood T cell repertoires in COVID-19. Repertoires were generated with immunoSEQ multiplex PCR, while TCRdb's copy carries only in-frame clones and drops some. The data hold 300,000 or so clones, with roughly 82% observed a single time. The sequenced sample was peripheral blood. These receptors were collected from a woman aged 50 to 60 with acute or convalescent COVID-19.

The rearrangement uses TRBV6-6 and TRBJ1-1; TRBD1 matches at 9 bases. Germline-derived CDR1 and CDR2 are MNHNY and SVGAGI (reference sequence). V lost 5 bases and J lost 2; bases outside the gene matches: 6. This CDR3 has 15 amino acids. In DNA, the CDR3 is TGTGCCAGCAGTAGGGGGGGACAGGGAAACACTGAAGCTTTCTTT. Translating gives CASSRGGQGNTEAFF.

The chain uses TRBV4-1 and TRBJ2-7; 11 bases are a match to TRBD1. After removal of 3 bases from V and 3 bases from J, the junction contained 4 bases not matched to a gene. Germline CDR1 reads MGHRA; CDR2 reads YSYEKL. The CDR3 is 15 residues long. CDR3 protein: CASSQGQGGFYEQYF. In DNA form, the CDR3 reads TGCGCCAGCAGCCAGGGACAGGGGGGGTTCTACGAGCAGTACTTC.

CDR3 sequence (DNA): TGTGCCATCAGTGAGGACAGGGAAGAGACCCAGTACTTC. It translates to CAISEDREETQYF. The chain combines TRBV10-3 with TRBJ2-5; the match to TRBD1 covers 7 bases. The ends lost 2 bases at V and 3 bases at J; junction bases unmatched: 0. There are 13 residues in the CDR3. In germline, CDR1 is ENHRY, CDR2 SYGVKD.

J is TRBJ1-5 and V is TRBV6-5, with 7 bases lining up with TRBD1. CDR1 and CDR2 (germline): MNHEY, SVGAGI. This CDR3 comprises 15 residues. The ends lost 4 bases at V and 4 bases at J; junction bases unmatched: 7. As DNA, the CDR3 is TGTGCCAGCAGTTCGACCATACAGGGGAATCAGCCCCAGCATTTT. Encoded protein: CASSSTIQGNQPQHF.

The count of this clone is one. The chain employs TRBV9 and TRBJ2-3, with D hard to call. CDR1 SGDLS and CDR2 YYNGEE come from the germline V gene. The CDR3 sequence is 16 residues long. The V gene lost 1 base and the J gene lost 1 base, with 13 bases spanning the gap. The CDR3 reads CASSVRPSVGTDTQYF. The DNA for the CDR3 is TGTGCCAGCAGCGTACGACCAAGCGTTGGCACAGATACGCAGTATTTT.

V gene TRBV11-3 combines with J gene TRBJ2-1, with 9 nucleotides matching TRBD2. After removal of 1 base from V and 10 bases from J, the junction contained 14 bases not matched to a gene. The CDR3 is 17 amino acids. Germline CDR1 reads SGHNT; CDR2 reads YENEEA. The CDR3 loop is CASSLAGAGGAPREQFF. The CDR3 DNA reads as TGTGCCAGCAGCTTAGCAGGGGCGGGAGGGGCCCCCCGGGAGCAGTTCTTC.

This chain uses TRBV11-3 with TRBJ1-4; D is undetermined. Germline V CDR1 and CDR2: SGHNT, YENEEA. CDR3 length equals 13 residues. Trimming shortened V by 2 bases and J by 12 bases, and 13 bases separated the two germline ends. The CDR3 nucleotides read TGTGCCAGCAGCTTAAGTCGGGAGTCAGAACTGTTTTTT. Its translation: CASSLSRESELFF. Full variable domain (missing parts from reference TRBV11-3 and TRBJ1-4): EAGVVQSPRYKIIEKKQPVAFWCNPISGHNTLYWYLQNLGQGPELLIRYENEEAVDDSQLPKDRFSAERLKGVDSTLKIQPAELGDSAVYLCASSLSRESELFFGSGTQLSVL.